A single sample gave rise to the 21 T cell receptor beta chains below, sequenced in a study of blood T cells in healthy people across ages (dated by TCRdb to between 2014 and 2016). Library preparation was by 5' RACE. TCRdb lists the instrument as Illumina HiSeq 2500. The second PCR ran for about 7 to 11 cycles and used a J-beta primer mix along with a sample-barcoded 5' primer. In-frame beta chains were kept once TCRdb had trimmed the public reads at Q25 with fastp and called clones with MiXCR. Under each unique CDR3 protein, matching rows form one entry showing the most common genes and DNA. The sample yields some 1 million distinct CDR3 sequences; around 45% were counted once. The ten most abundant clones make up around 18% of the sample. Sequencing was done on a sample of blood. The receptors originated from a woman aged 55-70 years in good health.

This clonotype was recorded many times. The chain has TRBV9 and TRBJ2-7; 8 bases match TRBD2. The germline V gene has CDR1 SGDLS and CDR2 YYNGEE. Trimming at V came to 2 bases and at J to 2 bases, leaving 6 bases not matched to a gene. CDR3 length: 15 residues. CDR3 DNA sequence: TGTGCCAGCAGCGTCGGACTAGCTATGGCCTACGAGCAGTACTTC. It specifies CASSVGLAMAYEQYF.

This clonotype has just a few counts. The J gene is TRBJ2-1, the V gene TRBV14, with D tentatively TRBD1 (5 bases). CDR1 is SGHDN and CDR2 is FVKESK in the germline V gene. The V gene lost 11 bases and the J gene lost 9 bases, with 26 bases spanning the gap. The CDR3 is made up of 15 amino acids. Here the CDR3 DNA reads TGTGCCCATATGACCCAGGGTTCACCCCAGGTTGAGCAGTTCTTC. Translated: CAHMTQGSPQVEQFF.

This clonotype was detected a few times. The V and J genes are TRBV12-3 or TRBV12-4 and TRBJ2-4, with D possibly matching TRBD1 (6 bases). Gene TRBJ2-7 matches the end of the DNA better, so the J call may be wrong. The CDR3 covers 16 residues. The CDR3 bases are TGTGCCAGCAGGCGCGCCCGGGGACACTCGAACTACGAGCAGTACTTC. This translates into CASRRARGHSNYEQYF.

The chain is built from TRBV20-1 and TRBJ2-7; D may be TRBD2 (7 bases). Trimming took off 5 bases at V and 1 base at J, with 15 bases between the two ends. CDR3 length: 14 amino acids. Germline V gene sequence: CDR1 DFQATT, CDR2 SNEGSKA (reference sequence). CDR3 nucleotide sequence: TGCAGTGCTTCAAGGGGGGGTAATTCCTACGAGCAGTACTTC. It encodes CSASRGGNSYEQYF.

The rearrangement links TRBV28 to TRBJ2-4; D is undetermined. The end of the DNA aligns better with TRBJ2-7, so the J call may be wrong. The CDR3 covers 14 residues. The V gene's germline CDR1 is MDHEN and CDR2 SYDVKM. CDR3 bases: TGTGCCAGCAGTTTAAATCCAGTCTCCTACGAGCAGTACTTC. Residues: CASSLNPVSYEQYF.

Only a few counts were recorded for this clonotype. This rearrangement joins TRBV15 to TRBJ2-1, with TRBD2 as a possible D gene (7 bases). V was clipped by 1 base and J by 1 base, with 14 bases between them. The CDR3 extends over 17 amino acids. Germline V gene data show CDR1 as LNHNV and CDR2 as YYDKDF (reference sequence). The CDR3 nucleotides are TGTGCCACCAGCAGAGGACGGGGGGCCCCTTCCTACAATGAGCAGTTCTTC. Its protein product is CATSRGRGAPSYNEQFF.

Many counts were recorded for this clonotype. Compared with germline, one end of the junction differs, possibly owing to a read error. The J gene is TRBJ2-7, the V gene TRBV5-1; TRBD1 aligns across 9 bases. This CDR3 has 13 amino acids. CDR1 is SGHRS, CDR2 YFSETQ, per germline. The chain's CDR3 is CASSSGQGYEQYF. The CDR3 DNA follows: TGTGCCAGCAGTTCGGGACAGGGCTACGAGCAGTACTTC.

Comments on this clonotype: Sequence at one end of the junction differs from germline and may be a read error. V gene TRBV20-1 combines with J gene TRBJ2-1; a possible D gene is TRBD2 (5 bases). Germline-derived CDR1 and CDR2 are DFQATT and SNEGSKA (reference sequence). The CDR3 sequence is 15 residues long. The CDR3 DNA reads TGCAGTGCTAGAGATTTACTAGGTAACTACAGTGAGCAGTTCTTC. Protein: CSARDLLGNYSEQFF.

The rearrangement links TRBV5-1 to TRBJ2-7, with 10 bases that match TRBD2. V lost 0 bases to trimming and J lost 5 bases; unmatched junction nucleotides: 17. The CDR3 has 19 amino acids. Per germline, CDR1 SGHRS and CDR2 YFSETQ. The DNA for the CDR3 is TGCGCCAGCAGCTTGGCCGGGGTAACTAGCGGGACGGGTATCAACGAGCAGTACTTC. Protein: CASSLAGVTSGTGINEQYF.

The J gene is TRBJ2-1, the V gene TRBV5-6; D is unclear. The CDR3 loop spans 14 amino acids. The V gene's germline CDR1 is SGHDT and CDR2 YYEEEE. V lost 2 bases and J 6 bases, leaving 12 bases between the germline ends. The CDR3 region has the DNA TGTGCCAGCAGCTTTCCTTCGGTGGGCAATGAGCAGTTCTTC. Translating it yields CASSFPSVGNEQFF. Variable domain in full (rest from reference TRBV5-6 and TRBJ2-1): DAGVTQSPTHLIKTRGQQVTLRCSPKSGHDTVSWYQQALGQGPQFIFQYYEEEERQRGNFPDRFSGHQFPNYSSELNVNALLLGDSALYLCASSFPSVGNEQFFGPGTRLTVL.

This clonotype has more than one count but fewer than ten. The chain has TRBV20-1 and TRBJ2-1, with D unresolved. Germline CDR1 reads DFQATT; CDR2 reads SNEGSKA (reference sequence). The CDR3 covers 9 residues. V was clipped by 6 bases and J by 9 bases, with 6 bases between them. CDR3 sequence: CSAGPEQFF. As DNA, the CDR3 is TGCAGTGCGGGCCCTGAGCAGTTCTTC.

The rearrangement joins TRBV20-1 to TRBJ2-3; TRBD2 is a possible D gene (5 bases). The CDR3 is made up of 16 amino acids. Germline V lookup: CDR1 DFQATT, CDR2 SNEGSKA (reference sequence). Trimming took 1 base from V and 2 from J, leaving 16 bases between them. The DNA for the CDR3 is TGCAGTGCTAGAGCGAGAGGGCCGTCACACACAGATACGCAGTATTTT. The encoded protein is CSARARGPSHTDTQYF.

In this sample, this clonotype turned up once. The gene calls are TRBV4-2 and TRBJ1-5, with unresolved D. V lost 0 bases, J lost 2 bases, and 8 bases lay in between. Germline CDR1 and CDR2: LGHNA and YNFKEQ. This CDR3 has 15 amino acids. Written as DNA, the CDR3 is TGTGCCAGCAGCCAAGATCTGTACGGCAATCAGCCCCAGCATTTT. Its protein product is CASSQDLYGNQPQHF.

This chain joins TRBV20-1 and TRBJ2-7, with TRBD1 as a possible D gene (5 bases). Germline CDR1 reads DFQATT; CDR2 reads SNEGSKA (reference sequence). This CDR3 spans 14 amino acids. Trimming pared 0 bases from V and 5 bases from J, leaving 14 bases between. The CDR3 sequence is CSARDRARVHEQYF. The CDR3 bases are TGCAGTGCTAGAGATAGGGCCAGGGTCCACGAGCAGTACTTC.

Comment on this clonotype: Germline and junction disagree at one end, which may indicate a read error. The chain has TRBV29-1 and TRBJ2-6, with D possibly being TRBD1 or TRBD2 (5 bases each). The CDR3 has 16 residues. The germline CDR1 and CDR2 sequences are SQVTM and ANQGSEA. CDR3 in amino acids: CSVEDGGHSGANALTF. In DNA form, the CDR3 reads TGCAGCGTTGAAGATGGCGGGCACTCTGGGGCCAACGCCCTGACTTTC.

The V and J genes are TRBV10-3 and TRBJ2-5; D might be TRBD1 (5 bases). The DNA end is more similar to TRBJ2-1, so the J call may be wrong. The CDR3 length is 15 residues. Germline-derived CDR1 and CDR2 are ENHRY and SYGVKD. The CDR3 is CAISSRQTVQETQFF. In DNA, the CDR3 is TGTGCCATCAGTAGTCGACAGACGGTCCAAGAGACCCAGTTCTTC.

The chain has TRBV12-3 or TRBV12-4 and TRBJ2-2; maybe TRBD1 (5 bases). Trimming left V 8 bases short and J 4 bases short, with 8 bases between. This CDR3 spans 12 amino acids. The CDR3 here is CASGQGTGELFF. The CDR3 DNA reads as TGTGCCAGCGGCCAGGGCACCGGGGAGCTGTTTTTT.

A few counts support this clonotype. The chain has TRBV7-2 and TRBJ1-1; no firm D call. The CDR3 contains 15 residues. CDR1 and CDR2 from the germline V gene are SGHTA and FQGNSA. Trimming shortened V by 5 bases and J by 0 bases, and 13 bases separated the two germline ends. CDR3: CASSPRTAMNTEAFF. DNA of the CDR3: TGTGCCAGCAGCCCCCGGACGGCAATGAACACTGAAGCTTTCTTT.

About this clonotype itself: One junction end disagrees with the germline gene, perhaps due to a read error. V is TRBV12-3 or TRBV12-4 and J is TRBJ2-7, with D maybe TRBD1 (5 bases). This CDR3 comprises 12 residues. CDR3 DNA: TGTGCCTGCAGTGACAGTCCCTACGAGCAGTACTTC. Translating it yields CACSDSPYEQYF.

In this sample, this clonotype turned up a few times. The chain uses TRBV7-3 and TRBJ2-7, with a weak D call TRBD2 (7 bases). The V end lost 5 bases, the J end lost 5 bases, and 19 bases lay between the germline ends. The CDR3 runs 15 residues. CDR1 and CDR2 from the germline V gene are SGHTA and FQGTGA. This CDR3 reads CASSAGGQPFDEQYF. Here the CDR3 DNA reads TGTGCCAGCAGCGCCGGGGGGCAGCCCTTCGACGAGCAGTACTTC.

The chain recombines TRBV12-3 or TRBV12-4 with TRBJ2-7; TRBD2 aligns across 7 bases. Trimming removed 8 bases from V and 7 bases from J; junction bases left unmatched: 17. CDR3 length: 15 amino acids. As DNA, the CDR3 is TGTGCCAGCGCCATAGCGGGCGGTTCCTACAATGAGCAGTACTTC. This encodes CASAIAGGSYNEQYF.